This T cell receptor (beta chain) comes out of a study of CD8 T cells in Susac syndrome. Germline-derived CDR1 and CDR2 are LGHDT and YNNKEL (reference sequence). CDR3 size: 13 residues. Trimming stripped 0 bases from V and 7 bases from J, with 9 bases between. Random hexamers were used to reverse transcribe about 0.5 to 1 ug of RNA. TCRdb independently ran MiXCR on the immunoSEQ multiplex PCR reads; one entry per CDR3 protein. The sample carries roughly 80,000 distinct CDR3 sequences, 90% to 95% recorded once. The V call is TRBV3-1, the J call TRBJ1-1; unclear D gene. The sequence was obtained from a human donor in good health. The source material was CD8+ T cells from PBMCs. The CDR3 DNA follows: TGTGCCAGCAGCCAAGAAAACAGAGTTGAAGCTTTCTTT. Translating it yields CASSQENRVEAFF.